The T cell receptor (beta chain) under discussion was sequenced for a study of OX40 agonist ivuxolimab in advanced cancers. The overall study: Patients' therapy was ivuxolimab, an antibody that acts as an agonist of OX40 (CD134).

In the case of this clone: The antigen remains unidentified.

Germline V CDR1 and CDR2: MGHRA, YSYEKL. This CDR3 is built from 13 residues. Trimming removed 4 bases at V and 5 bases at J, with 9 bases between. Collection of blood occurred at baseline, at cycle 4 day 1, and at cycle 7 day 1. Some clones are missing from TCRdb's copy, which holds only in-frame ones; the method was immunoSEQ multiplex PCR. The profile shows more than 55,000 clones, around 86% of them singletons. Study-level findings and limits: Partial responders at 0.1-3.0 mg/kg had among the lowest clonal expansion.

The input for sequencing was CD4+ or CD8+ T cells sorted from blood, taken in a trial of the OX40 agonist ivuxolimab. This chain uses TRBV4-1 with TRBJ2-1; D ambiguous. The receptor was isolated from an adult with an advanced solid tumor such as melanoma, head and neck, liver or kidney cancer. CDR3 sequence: CASSLYEDNEQFF. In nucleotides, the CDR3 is TGCGCCAGCAGCCTCTACGAGGACAATGAGCAGTTCTTC.